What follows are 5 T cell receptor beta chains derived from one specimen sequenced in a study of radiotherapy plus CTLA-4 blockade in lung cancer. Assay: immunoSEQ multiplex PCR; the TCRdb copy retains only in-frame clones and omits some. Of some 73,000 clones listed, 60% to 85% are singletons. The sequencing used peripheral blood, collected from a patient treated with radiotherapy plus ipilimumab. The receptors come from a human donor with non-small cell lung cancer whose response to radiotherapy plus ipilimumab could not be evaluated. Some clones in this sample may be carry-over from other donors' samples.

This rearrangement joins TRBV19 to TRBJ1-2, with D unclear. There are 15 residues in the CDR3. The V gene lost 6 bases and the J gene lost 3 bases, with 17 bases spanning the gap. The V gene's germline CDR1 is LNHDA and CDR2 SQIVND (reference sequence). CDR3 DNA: TGTGCCAGTAGCGAGATGGCGAATGGAGACTATGGCTACACCTTC. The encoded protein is CASSEMANGDYGYTF.

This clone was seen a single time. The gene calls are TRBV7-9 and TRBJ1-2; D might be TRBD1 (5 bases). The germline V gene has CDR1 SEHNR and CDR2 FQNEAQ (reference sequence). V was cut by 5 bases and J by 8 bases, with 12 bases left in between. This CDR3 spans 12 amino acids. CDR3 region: CASSASGEGYTF. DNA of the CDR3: TGTGCCAGCAGCGCCTCGGGGGAAGGCTACACCTTC.

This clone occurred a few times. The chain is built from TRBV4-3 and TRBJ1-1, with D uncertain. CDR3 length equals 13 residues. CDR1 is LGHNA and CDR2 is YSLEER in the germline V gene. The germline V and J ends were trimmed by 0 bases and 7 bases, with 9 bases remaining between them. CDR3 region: CASSQEAGNEAFF. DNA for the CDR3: TGCGCCAGCAGCCAAGAGGCCGGGAATGAAGCTTTCTTT.

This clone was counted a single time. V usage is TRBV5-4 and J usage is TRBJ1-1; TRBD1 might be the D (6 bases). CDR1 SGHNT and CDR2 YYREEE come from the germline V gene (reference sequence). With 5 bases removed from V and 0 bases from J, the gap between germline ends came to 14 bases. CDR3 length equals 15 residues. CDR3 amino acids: CASSSGQKMNTEAFF. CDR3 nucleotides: TGTGCCAGCAGTTCCGGACAGAAGATGAACACTGAAGCTTTCTTT.

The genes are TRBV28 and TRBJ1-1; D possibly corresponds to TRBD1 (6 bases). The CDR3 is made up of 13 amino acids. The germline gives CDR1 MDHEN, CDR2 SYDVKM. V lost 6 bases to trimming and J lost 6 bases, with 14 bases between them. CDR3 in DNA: TGTGCCAGCAGGTGGGCAGGGGCTCCTGAAGCTTTCTTT. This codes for CASRWAGAPEAFF.